A single sample gave rise to the 30 T cell receptor beta chains below, sequenced in a study of early T cells in non-severe SARS-CoV-2 infection. Each CDR3 protein gets one entry after TCRdb re-called the 5' RACE reads with MiXCR. The data show about 69,000 distinct CDR3 sequences, about an eighth seen once. Source material: whole blood. These receptors all come from an adult who was a healthcare worker with PCR-confirmed SARS-CoV-2 infection or an uninfected control (not recorded which).

This clonotype was detected only a few times. The gene calls are TRBV6-6 and TRBJ1-3; TRBD1 matches 9 bases. The germline gives CDR1 MNHNY, CDR2 SVGAGI (reference sequence). Losses at the gene ends were 0 bases for V and 6 bases for J; bases not matched to a gene: 9. The CDR3 is 17 residues long. CDR3 DNA sequence: TGTGCCAGCAGTTACTCCTCCGGGACAGGGAATGAAAACACCATATATTTT. Protein product: CASSYSSGTGNENTIYF.

The CDR3: CASTRLAGASYEQYF. The DNA of the CDR3 is TGTGCCAGCACCAGACTAGCGGGGGCTTCCTACGAGCAGTACTTC. V and J are TRBV2 and TRBJ2-7; TRBD2 agrees at 12 bases. Germline trimming cut 7 bases from V and 1 base from J; bases unmatched to any gene: 5. The germline gives CDR1 SNHLY, CDR2 FYNNEI. This CDR3 region has 15 residues.

This clonotype showed up just a few times. The V call is TRBV7-9, the J call TRBJ2-5, with unresolved D. CDR3 length equals 13 residues. V lost 5 bases and J lost 1, with 8 bases in between. Germline CDR1 and CDR2: SEHNR and FQNEAQ (reference sequence). In DNA form, the CDR3 reads TGTGCCAGCAGCCTGGGTAGCCAAGAGACCCAGTACTTC. This encodes CASSLGSQETQYF.

This chain joins TRBV19 and TRBJ2-1; TRBD2 aligns across 11 bases. The CDR3 totals 16 residues. With 6 bases clipped from V and 7 bases from J, the junction kept 11 bases outside the gene matches. Germline CDR1 reads LNHDA; CDR2 reads SQIVND (reference sequence). CDR3 sequence: CASRYSGGAPLNEQFF. The CDR3 DNA follows: TGTGCCAGTAGATATAGCGGGGGGGCTCCACTTAATGAGCAGTTCTTC.

Of note for this clonotype: Since a much larger clone is just one base distant, this may be a read error. J is TRBJ1-4 and V is TRBV10-3, with 8 positions matching TRBD1. The CDR3 loop spans 16 amino acids. Germline CDR1 is ENHRY and CDR2 is SYGVKD. The CDR3 spells CAISEPSTGEFENLFF. The CDR3 region has the DNA TGTGCCATCAGTGAGCCTTCGACAGGGGAATTTGAAAACCTGTTTTTT.

This clonotype was detected a few times. V gene TRBV7-3 combines with J gene TRBJ2-1; no reliable D call. CDR3 length equals 15 residues. CDR1 and CDR2 (germline): SGHTA, FQGTGA. V was pared by 5 bases and J by 1 base, with 12 bases between. The CDR3 DNA reads as TGTGCCAGCAGCCCTAATGTCGGGTCCTACAATGAGCAGTTCTTC. Residues: CASSPNVGSYNEQFF.

This clonotype was counted between two and nine times. This chain joins TRBV3-1 and TRBJ2-1; weak D call: TRBD1 (6 bases). V was pared by 11 bases and J by 2 bases, with 13 bases between. The CDR3 sequence is 13 residues long. Germline CDR1 LGHDT, CDR2 YNNKEL (reference sequence). The CDR3 DNA sequence: TGTGCCGCTACAGGGTACCCCTACAATGAGCAGTTCTTC. Encoded protein: CAATGYPYNEQFF.

The chain links TRBV11-2 to TRBJ2-2, with TRBD2 matching 11 bases. V lost 5 bases, J lost 9 bases, and 8 bases stayed unmatched. Germline V gene lookup returns CDR1 SGHAT and CDR2 FQNNGV. CDR3 length: 15 amino acids. CDR3 sequence reads: CASSPSGGKFRELFF. CDR3 bases: TGTGCCAGCAGCCCTAGCGGGGGGAAATTCCGGGAGCTGTTTTTT.

This clonotype was observed at least ten times. This chain links TRBV7-2 with TRBJ2-5, with TRBD2 as a possible D gene (6 bases). The CDR3 spans 13 residues. The germline V gene has CDR1 SGHTA and CDR2 FQGNSA. Trimming cost V 4 bases and J 5 bases, with 11 bases left between them. The CDR3 DNA reads as TGTGCCAGCAGCTATAGCGGAGGGGAGACCCAGTACTTC. It specifies CASSYSGGETQYF.

This clonotype occurred many times. J is TRBJ2-7 and V is TRBV7-6; D is perhaps TRBD1 or TRBD2 (5 bases each). Trimming stripped 1 base from V and 0 bases from J, with 13 bases between. Germline-derived CDR1 and CDR2 are SGHVS and FNYEAQ. This CDR3 is built from 16 residues. CDR3 loop: CASSLGTGTNSYEQYF. CDR3 nucleotides: TGTGCCAGCAGCTTAGGTACCGGGACGAACTCCTACGAGCAGTACTTC.

In this sample, this clonotype turned up a few times. The chain couples TRBV29-1 to TRBJ1-1; D is perhaps TRBD1 (5 bases). CDR3 length: 13 amino acids. V dropped 6 bases and J dropped 3 bases, with 14 bases sitting between them. From germline, CDR1 is SQVTM and CDR2 ANQGSEA. CDR3 loop: CSVEKTAYTEAFF. The CDR3 coding sequence is TGCAGCGTAGAGAAGACAGCGTACACTGAAGCTTTCTTT.

This clonotype was seen at least ten times. The V call is TRBV5-1, the J call TRBJ2-5, with D possibly being TRBD2 (5 bases). The CDR3 loop spans 16 amino acids. The germline gives CDR1 SGHRS, CDR2 YFSETQ. The germline V and J ends were trimmed by 0 bases and 1 base, with 13 bases remaining between them. The CDR3 reads CASSLGGWRAQETQYF. The DNA for the CDR3 is TGCGCCAGCAGCTTGGGCGGTTGGCGGGCCCAAGAGACCCAGTACTTC.

This chain links TRBV27 with TRBJ2-1; D gene unclear. CDR3 length equals 12 residues. Germline values: CDR1 MNHEY, CDR2 SMNVEV (reference sequence). The V gene lost 5 bases and the J gene lost 12 bases, with 14 bases spanning the gap. CDR3 nucleotide sequence: TGTGCCAGCAGTCTCGGGCGTGAAGGGCAGTTCTTC. Its protein is CASSLGREGQFF.

The gene calls are TRBV11-1 and TRBJ2-7; D is perhaps TRBD1 (6 bases). CDR1 and CDR2 from the germline V gene are SGHAT and FQDESV (reference sequence). The CDR3 is 15 amino acids. V dropped 5 bases and J dropped 3 bases, with 17 bases sitting between them. The CDR3 sequence is CASSGGPTSHYEQYF. The CDR3 nucleotides read TGTGCCAGCAGCGGGGGCCCGACTTCCCACTACGAGCAGTACTTC.

The chain recombines TRBV30 with TRBJ2-3, with a weak D call TRBD1 (6 bases). With 3 bases removed from V and 0 bases from J, the gap between germline ends came to 13 bases. CDR1 is GTSNPN, CDR2 SVGIG, per germline (reference sequence). This CDR3 has 15 amino acids. The DNA for the CDR3 is TGTGCCTGGAGACGGACAGCCTCTAGCACAGATACGCAGTATTTT. Its translation is CAWRRTASSTDTQYF.

The rearrangement links TRBV6-2 or TRBV6-3 to TRBJ2-3; unclear D gene. CDR1 and CDR2 from the germline V gene are MNHEY and SVGEGT. This CDR3 has 13 amino acids. Trimming took 6 bases from V and 3 from J, leaving 10 bases between them. The CDR3 protein is CASSSRLTDTQYF. The CDR3 DNA sequence: TGTGCCAGCAGCTCCAGGCTGACAGATACGCAGTATTTT.

The rearrangement links TRBV29-1 to TRBJ1-1, with a tentative D call TRBD1 (5 bases). Germline lookup yields CDR1 SQVTM and CDR2 ANQGSEA. The CDR3 is 13 amino acids. The V end lost 5 bases, the J end lost 1 base, and 11 bases lay between the germline ends. The CDR3 region has the DNA TGCAGCGTTACAGGACGGGAGAACACTGAAGCTTTCTTT. This sequence encodes CSVTGRENTEAFF.

Only one count was recorded for this clonotype. This chain connects TRBV2 to TRBJ2-7; TRBD1 matches at 8 bases. The length of the CDR3 is 14 residues. Germline V gene data show CDR1 as SNHLY and CDR2 as FYNNEI. V lost 6 bases, J lost 4 bases, and 8 bases stayed unmatched. The CDR3 sequence: CASRRTGNSYEQYF. The CDR3 nucleotides are TGTGCCAGCAGAAGGACAGGGAACTCATACGAGCAGTACTTC.

This clonotype showed up many times. This rearrangement joins TRBV11-1 to TRBJ2-7; perhaps D is TRBD1 or TRBD2 (5 bases each). From germline, CDR1 is SGHAT and CDR2 FQDESV (reference sequence). Trimming removed 6 bases at V and 6 bases at J, with 15 bases between. This CDR3 region has 13 residues. The CDR3 sequence is CASSPRGSIEQYF. The CDR3 nucleotides are TGTGCCAGCAGTCCGAGGGGTTCGATCGAGCAGTACTTC.

This clonotype was recorded many times. The genes are TRBV10-3 and TRBJ2-3; maybe TRBD1 (6 bases). Trimming shortened V by 9 bases and J by 1 base, and 11 bases separated the two germline ends. Germline assignment: CDR1 ENHRY and CDR2 SYGVKD. The CDR3 runs 13 residues. The chain's CDR3 is CAISGHRTDTQYF. The DNA for the CDR3 is TGTGCCATTTCGGGACACCGCACAGATACGCAGTATTTT.

This clonotype has a count of ten or more. The genes are TRBV19 and TRBJ1-5; D uncertain. This CDR3 region has 12 residues. Germline V gives CDR1 LNHDA, CDR2 SQIVND (reference sequence). V lost 1 base and J 7 bases, leaving 5 bases between the germline ends. The DNA for the CDR3 is TGTGCCAGTAGTATAGCTTCCCAGCCCCAGCATTTT. It is translated as CASSIASQPQHF. Variable domain in full (rest from reference TRBV19 and TRBJ1-5): DGGITQSPKYLFRKEGQNVTLSCEQNLNHDAMYWYRQDPGQGLRLIYYSQIVNDFQKGDIAEGYSVSREKKESFPLTVTSAQKNPTAFYLCASSIASQPQHFGDGTRLSIL.

This clonotype was counted ten times or more. The V gene is TRBV6-6, the J gene TRBJ1-5; 7 bases match TRBD1. The CDR3 is 13 residues long. After removal of 6 bases from V and 5 bases from J, the junction contained 4 bases not matched to a gene. CDR1 and CDR2 from the germline V gene are MNHNY and SVGAGI (reference sequence). The DNA for the CDR3 is TGTGCCAGCAGGACAGGGTCATATCAGCCCCAGCATTTT. It encodes CASRTGSYQPQHF.

There are many counts of this clonotype. This chain links TRBV29-1 with TRBJ2-1, with TRBD2 as a possible D gene (6 bases). The CDR3 runs to 15 residues. Germline-derived CDR1 and CDR2 are SQVTM and ANQGSEA. V lost 1 base and J lost 2, with 12 bases in between. CDR3 in DNA: TGCAGCGTTGAAGGGTCTAGCGTCGCCTACAATGAGCAGTTCTTC. Its protein product is CSVEGSSVAYNEQFF.

This clonotype was found many times. The chain is built from TRBV7-8 and TRBJ2-7; D is perhaps TRBD1 (6 bases). Germline CDR1 SGHVS, CDR2 FQNEAQ. The CDR3 consists of 15 residues. V gave up 1 base and J gave up 0 bases, with 10 bases separating them. The CDR3 loop is CASSLVQGPSYEQYF. CDR3 bases: TGTGCCAGCAGCTTAGTACAGGGACCCTCCTACGAGCAGTACTTC.

The table lists this clonotype with a few counts. The chain uses TRBV20-1 and TRBJ1-5; 8 bases align to TRBD1. V was clipped by 5 bases and J by 7 bases; unmatched bases: 7. The CDR3 is 13 residues long. The germline V gene has CDR1 DFQATT and CDR2 SNEGSKA (reference sequence). The CDR3 protein is CSASAGGDQPQHF. The CDR3 coding sequence is TGCAGTGCTTCCGCAGGGGGCGACCAGCCCCAGCATTTT.

The chain links TRBV12-3 or TRBV12-4 to TRBJ1-6; 7 bases map to TRBD1. The J segment lost 6 bases and the V segment lost 3 bases, leaving 2 bases of the junction unmatched. The CDR3 length is 14 residues. This chain's CDR3 is CASSFRDSNSPLHF. DNA of the CDR3: TGTGCCAGCAGTTTCCGGGACAGTAATTCACCCCTCCACTTT.

The rearrangement uses TRBV27 and TRBJ1-2; D is ambiguous. The V gene's germline CDR1 is MNHEY and CDR2 SMNVEV (reference sequence). The CDR3 contains 11 residues. Trimming pared 7 bases from V and 8 bases from J, leaving 11 bases between. CDR3 sequence (DNA): TGTGCCAGCACCCCCCGACGGGGCTACACCTTC. It translates to CASTPRRGYTF.

This clonotype was counted many times. The chain carries TRBV7-2 and TRBJ1-2; 7 bases agree with TRBD1. The CDR3 consists of 14 residues. Germline values: CDR1 SGHTA, CDR2 FQGNSA. V shed 4 bases, J shed 5 bases, and the junction held 7 bases outside the gene matches. The CDR3 here is CASSSQGQFYGYTF. As DNA, the CDR3 is TGTGCCAGCAGCTCCCAGGGACAGTTTTATGGCTACACCTTC.

This clonotype was detected ten times or more. This chain connects TRBV7-3 to TRBJ1-6; 11 bases are shared with TRBD1. CDR1 and CDR2 from the germline V gene are SGHTA and FQGTGA. J was trimmed by 9 bases and V by 4 bases; bases with no gene match: 8. The CDR3 sequence is 16 residues long. CDR3 region: CASSSQGQGAGSPLHF. CDR3 DNA sequence: TGTGCCAGCAGCTCCCAAGGACAGGGGGCTGGTTCACCCCTCCACTTT.

The V call is TRBV12-2, the J call TRBJ2-3; no DNA check was done on the table's D call, TRBD1. TRBV12-2 is given as a pseudogene. The CDR3 sequence is 16 residues long. CDR3 sequence: CASRLAFRTDADTQYF. The CDR3 DNA follows: TGTGCAAGTCGCTTAGCTTTCCGGACAGACGCAGATACGCAGTATTTT.